The T cell receptor (beta chain) under discussion was sequenced for a study of T cell responses to AZD1222 COVID-19 vaccine. General study findings and limits: Nearly half of spike-specific TCRs reportedly target unmutated variant regions. Possibly, clonal diversity was underestimated; donors were largely white British and included more females. Once two AZD1222 doses were given, Spike-specific TCR breadth and depth went up.

This clone was seen more than once but under ten times. Its antigen is undetermined. The CDR3 extends over 15 amino acids. Germline V gene sequence: CDR1 MNHEY, CDR2 SMNVEV (reference sequence). The J segment lost 4 bases and the V segment lost 1 base, leaving 3 bases of the junction unmatched. Here immunoSEQ multiplex PCR was the method, and the copy in TCRdb shows in-frame clones only, minus some. The sample shows fewer than 150,000 clones, about 90% of them seen only once. V gene TRBV27 combines with J gene TRBJ1-2, with 10 bases lining up with TRBD1. The sample in question was peripheral blood, obtained 28 days after the second AZD1222 dose. The clonotype comes from an adult who received the AZD1222 COVID-19 vaccine. The CDR3 sequence: CASSLLTGGTYGYTF. The DNA of the CDR3 is TGTGCCAGCAGTTTATTGACAGGGGGCACCTATGGCTACACCTTC.